The 9 T cell receptor beta chains below come from one sample, sequenced in a study of control samples from healthy donors and cancer patients. Sequenced by immunoSEQ multiplex PCR; TCRdb stores in-frame clones only, minus some. The sample includes about 15,000 clones, 70% to 80% of them seen just once. The specimen was formalin-fixed, paraffin-embedded tissue. These receptors were taken from a female donor with lung cancer.

This clone was detected a few times. J is TRBJ1-6 and V is TRBV6-5, with TRBD1 as a possible D gene (5 bases). The germline gives CDR1 MNHEY, CDR2 SVGAGI. V gave up 7 bases and J gave up 4 bases, with 14 bases separating them. The CDR3 extends over 15 amino acids. CDR3 in amino acids: CASTGQGDYNSPLHF. The CDR3 bases are TGTGCCAGCACCGGTCAAGGGGATTATAATTCACCCCTCCACTTT.

This chain links TRBV7-8 with TRBJ2-1; 7 nucleotides align to TRBD1. Germline V CDR1 and CDR2: SGHVS, FQNEAQ. V trimming: 1 base; J trimming: 9 bases; junction bases outside the gene matches: 6. The CDR3 is made up of 14 amino acids. Here the CDR3 reads CASSLGQGEGEQFF. The CDR3 DNA sequence: TGTGCCAGCAGCTTAGGACAGGGTGAGGGTGAGCAGTTCTTC.

The chain links TRBV20-1 to TRBJ2-7; no reliable D call. Looked up from germline, CDR1 is DFQATT and CDR2 is SNEGSKA (reference sequence). The ends were cut back, 3 bases at V and 7 bases at J, with 16 bases in the middle. There are 13 residues in the CDR3. The CDR3 loop is CSASRQTPVEQYF. CDR3 DNA sequence: TGCAGTGCTAGTCGTCAAACTCCGGTGGAGCAGTACTTC.

This clone came up once. V usage is TRBV19 and J usage is TRBJ1-2, with a tentative D call TRBD1 (6 bases). The CDR3 has 14 residues. Per germline, CDR1 LNHDA and CDR2 SQIVND (reference sequence). V was trimmed by 5 bases and J by 3 bases, leaving 13 bases between them. CDR3 sequence: CASSLGQPDYGYTF. CDR3 sequence (DNA): TGTGCCAGTAGTCTGGGACAACCCGACTATGGCTACACCTTC. Drawing the rest from reference TRBV19 and TRBJ1-2, the complete variable domain is DGGITQSPKYLFRKEGQNVTLSCEQNLNHDAMYWYRQDPGQGLRLIYYSQIVNDFQKGDIAEGYSVSREKKESFPLTVTSAQKNPTAFYLCASSLGQPDYGYTFGSGTRLTVV.

The rearrangement uses TRBV30 and TRBJ1-3; tentative D call: TRBD1 (6 bases). Germline CDR1 reads GTSNPN; CDR2 reads SVGIG (reference sequence). The CDR3 spans 14 residues. Trimming removed 0 bases from V and 0 bases from J, with 6 bases in between. Written as DNA, the CDR3 is TGTGCCTGGAGTGTGGGACACTCTGGAAACACCATATATTTT. Translating it yields CAWSVGHSGNTIYF.

The rearrangement uses TRBV29-1 and TRBJ2-1; 7 bases map to TRBD2. V dropped 2 bases and J dropped 1; count of bases not matched to a gene: 8. In germline, CDR1 is SQVTM, CDR2 ANQGSEA. The CDR3 is 16 amino acids. The CDR3 bases are TGCAGCGTTGAATGGGGGGGGGAGACGTCCTACAATGAGCAGTTCTTC. Protein product: CSVEWGGETSYNEQFF.

The chain has TRBV10-3 and TRBJ1-2; 7 bases are shared with TRBD1. The ends lost 4 bases at V and 4 bases at J; junction bases unmatched: 3. Germline CDR1 and CDR2: ENHRY and SYGVKD. The length of the CDR3 is 13 residues. The CDR3: CAISGDSTYGYTF. The CDR3 DNA is TGTGCCATCAGTGGGGACAGCACCTATGGCTACACCTTC.

This chain joins TRBV6-1 and TRBJ2-7; a weak D match, TRBD2 (6 bases). V lost 3 bases and J 7 bases, leaving 22 bases between the germline ends. CDR3 length: 16 residues. Per the germline V gene, CDR1 is MNHNS and CDR2 is SASEGT. The CDR3 loop is CASSEVPNLSGGEQYF. The CDR3 nucleotides read TGTGCCAGCAGTGAGGTACCTAACCTTTCCGGGGGTGAGCAGTACTTC.

This clone was counted between two and nine times. Other DNA variants within this sample encode the same CDR3. The chain uses TRBV14 and TRBJ2-1; 13 bases fit TRBD2. Germline CDR1 reads SGHDN; CDR2 reads FVKESK. The ends lost 9 bases at V and 0 bases at J; junction bases unmatched: 5. The CDR3 is 16 residues long. CDR3 DNA: TGTGCCAGGGGGGGACTAGCGGGGAGCTCCTACAATGAGCAGTTCTTC. Translating gives CARGGLAGSSYNEQFF.